The 26 T cell receptor beta chains presented below share a single source sample, sequenced in a study of follicular helper T cells after annual influenza vaccination. Described time point: 2014-2015 season, pre-vaccination. Profiled with immunoSEQ multiplex PCR; TCRdb holds only in-frame clones, not every one. The sample records roughly 13,000 clones, 84% being singletons. The material sequenced was CXCR5- memory CD4+ T cells sorted from blood, taken on the day of influenza vaccination. These TCRs come from an adult who received the influenza vaccine.

This rearrangement joins TRBV5-1 to TRBJ2-1; 7 bases are a match to TRBD1. V was pared by 2 bases and J by 7 bases, with 9 bases of the junction left unmatched. The CDR3 consists of 15 residues. CDR1 is SGHRS and CDR2 is YFSETQ in the germline V gene. Here the CDR3 DNA reads TGCGCCAGCAGCTTCCGAAACAGGGGCGAAAATGAGCAGTTCTTC. This encodes CASSFRNRGENEQFF.

The V and J genes are TRBV7-8 and TRBJ2-3, with D possibly being TRBD2 (6 bases). CDR3 length: 19 amino acids. The germline gives CDR1 SGHVS, CDR2 FQNEAQ. V was shortened by 4 bases and J by 0 bases, with 23 bases between the two germline ends. CDR3 residues: CASSSRWGLQGFSTDTQYF. CDR3 DNA sequence: TGTGCCAGCAGCTCACGGTGGGGACTCCAGGGTTTTAGCACAGATACGCAGTATTTT.

The chain employs TRBV9 and TRBJ2-5; D not resolved. CDR1 and CDR2 (germline): SGDLS, YYNGEE. This CDR3 region has 13 residues. Trimming removed 0 bases at V and 4 bases at J, with 7 bases between. The CDR3 DNA reads as TGTGCCAGCAGCGTAGACTCGCCAGAGACCCAGTACTTC. This encodes CASSVDSPETQYF.

The gene calls are TRBV10-3 and TRBJ1-6; D is uncertain. Per germline, CDR1 ENHRY and CDR2 SYGVKD. The CDR3 is 15 residues long. The germline V and J ends were trimmed by 3 bases and 7 bases, with 13 bases remaining between them. The DNA for the CDR3 is TGTGCCATCAGTGACAATAAAGGAAGGAATTCACCCCTCCACTTT. It translates to CAISDNKGRNSPLHF.

The rearrangement links TRBV7-9 to TRBJ1-1; D uncertain. Germline V gene sequence: CDR1 SEHNR, CDR2 FQNEAQ (reference sequence). Trimming left V 3 bases short and J 1 base short, with 6 bases between. This CDR3 region has 13 residues. CDR3 sequence: CASSFKSNTEAFF. CDR3 nucleotide sequence: TGTGCCAGCAGCTTCAAGTCGAACACTGAAGCTTTCTTT.

The V gene is TRBV5-6, the J gene TRBJ2-3; 7 nucleotides align to TRBD2. The CDR3 spans 14 residues. J lost 1 base, V lost 5 bases, and 4 bases had no gene match. Germline assignment: CDR1 SGHDT and CDR2 YYEEEE. The CDR3 protein is CASSGGDGTDTQYF. The CDR3 region has the DNA TGTGCCAGCAGTGGGGGGGATGGCACAGATACGCAGTATTTT.

The chain uses TRBV4-3 and TRBJ2-5; the D gene is possibly TRBD2 (5 bases). The CDR3 loop spans 15 amino acids. With 0 bases removed from V and 3 bases from J, the gap between germline ends came to 11 bases. Germline V gene lookup returns CDR1 LGHNA and CDR2 YSLEER. The CDR3, as DNA: TGCGCCAGCAGCCAAGATCGGCAGACTAAAGAGACCCAGTACTTC. Amino acids: CASSQDRQTKETQYF.

The chain combines TRBV28 with TRBJ1-3, with D possibly matching TRBD1 (5 bases). Germline CDR1 is MDHEN and CDR2 is SYDVKM. The CDR3 is 14 residues long. The germline V and J ends were trimmed by 5 bases and 0 bases, with 8 bases remaining between them. The CDR3 nucleotides read TGTGCCAGCAGTCCCGGGGGCTCTGGAAACACCATATATTTT. Encoded protein: CASSPGGSGNTIYF.

The chain combines TRBV28 with TRBJ2-7; D is uncertain. Germline V gene lookup returns CDR1 MDHEN and CDR2 SYDVKM. The CDR3 covers 13 residues. With 3 bases removed from V and 3 bases from J, the gap between germline ends came to 9 bases. The CDR3 DNA reads TGTGCCAGCAGTTTGAAGAGTTACTACGAGCAGTACTTC. Amino acid sequence: CASSLKSYYEQYF.

There are a few counts of this clone. J is TRBJ2-7 and V is TRBV14; 8 bases fit TRBD2. The V gene end was trimmed by 2 bases and the J gene end by 4 bases; junction bases not matched to a gene: 7. The CDR3 loop spans 15 amino acids. Germline CDR1 reads SGHDN; CDR2 reads FVKESK. The CDR3 DNA reads TGTGCCAGCAGCCAACAAGCGGCGGGGGGTTACGAGCAGTACTTC. As protein: CASSQQAAGGYEQYF.

This clone was counted once. This chain connects TRBV9 to TRBJ2-1, with a tentative D call TRBD2 (5 bases). Trimming stripped 1 base from V and 4 bases from J, with 9 bases between. Germline CDR1 is SGDLS and CDR2 is YYNGEE. The CDR3 spans 14 residues. The CDR3 loop reads CASSVPSGYNEQFF. The CDR3 DNA reads TGTGCCAGCAGCGTACCCTCGGGGTACAATGAGCAGTTCTTC.

The sample holds one count of this clone. The CDR3: CASSFAGGPNTGELFF. The CDR3 nucleotides are TGTGCCAGCAGCTTTGCCGGGGGGCCAAACACCGGGGAGCTGTTTTTT. This chain joins TRBV7-9 and TRBJ2-2; weak D call: TRBD2 (7 bases). The CDR3 totals 16 residues. Trimming removed 3 bases from V and 2 bases from J, with 13 bases in between. The germline V gene has CDR1 SEHNR and CDR2 FQNEAQ (reference sequence).

The chain employs TRBV7-6 and TRBJ2-1; 8 nucleotides match TRBD2. The CDR3 has 16 residues. CDR1 is SGHVS, CDR2 FNYEAQ, per germline. The V gene end was trimmed by 5 bases and the J gene end by 0 bases; junction bases not matched to a gene: 6. As DNA, the CDR3 is TGTGCCAGCAGCACCAGCGGGGGAAACTCCTACAATGAGCAGTTCTTC. It encodes CASSTSGGNSYNEQFF. Combining the CDR3 with reference TRBV7-6 and TRBJ2-1 gives the whole variable domain GAGVSQSPRYKVTKRGQDVALRCDPISGHVSLYWYRQALGQGPEFLTYFNYEAQQDKSGLPNDRFSAERPEGSISTLTIQRTEQRDSAMYRCASSTSGGNSYNEQFFGPGTRLTVL.

The rearrangement joins TRBV27 to TRBJ1-1; D remains ambiguous. The V end was cut by 5 bases, the J end by 5 bases, with 12 bases between. CDR1 MNHEY and CDR2 SMNVEV come from the germline V gene (reference sequence). The CDR3 is 13 amino acids. The CDR3, as DNA: TGTGCCAGCAGTCTCGGAGTATTGACTGAAGCTTTCTTT. The encoded protein is CASSLGVLTEAFF.

J is TRBJ1-1 and V is TRBV29-1; no clear D gene. The germline V gene has CDR1 SQVTM and CDR2 ANQGSEA. V lost 5 bases and J 6 bases, leaving 10 bases between the germline ends. The CDR3 has 11 amino acids. CDR3 protein: CSVSPQSEAFF. CDR3 bases: TGCAGCGTTAGTCCTCAATCTGAAGCTTTCTTT.

The chain links TRBV29-1 to TRBJ2-2; no clear D. Trimming removed 5 bases at V and 1 base at J, with 11 bases between. The CDR3 is 14 amino acids. Germline V gives CDR1 SQVTM, CDR2 ANQGSEA. The CDR3 loop reads CSVKFYRNTGELFF. The CDR3 DNA is TGCAGCGTTAAGTTCTACAGGAACACCGGGGAGCTGTTTTTT.

This chain links TRBV5-6 with TRBJ1-4, with a possible D match to TRBD1 (6 bases). V gave up 1 base and J gave up 2 bases, with 9 bases separating them. Germline V gene sequence: CDR1 SGHDT, CDR2 YYEEEE. The CDR3 runs 15 residues. DNA for the CDR3: TGTGCCAGCAGCTTGTTGGGGGCGACTAATGAAAAACTGTTTTTT. This sequence encodes CASSLLGATNEKLFF.

The chain carries TRBV5-1 and TRBJ2-3, with no clear D. Deletions cut 4 bases from V and 0 bases from J, with 9 bases between. In germline, CDR1 is SGHRS, CDR2 YFSETQ. The CDR3 covers 14 residues. As DNA, the CDR3 is TGCGCCAGCAGCCTCAGACAAAGCACAGATACGCAGTATTTT. It is translated as CASSLRQSTDTQYF.

This chain uses TRBV6-5 with TRBJ1-1; D gene uncertain. From germline, CDR1 is MNHEY and CDR2 SVGAGI. This CDR3 contains 15 residues. V was pared by 0 bases and J by 1 base, with 9 bases between. CDR3 bases: TGTGCCAGCAGTTACTCGACGGCAGGGAACACTGAAGCTTTCTTT. It is translated as CASSYSTAGNTEAFF.

This CDR3 reads CASSLLSHPRTGNYGYTF. DNA for the CDR3: TGTGCCAGCAGCTTACTCTCTCATCCCAGGACGGGGAACTATGGCTACACCTTC. The chain links TRBV7-2 to TRBJ1-2; no firm D call. V was pared by 2 bases and J by 2 bases, with 21 bases between. This CDR3 is 18 amino acids long. Germline V gives CDR1 SGHTA, CDR2 FQGNSA. Looking up the rest from reference TRBV7-2 and TRBJ1-2 gives the full variable domain: GAGVSQSPSNKVTEKGKDVELRCDPISGHTALYWYRQSLGQGLEFLIYFQGNSAPDKSGLPSDRFSAERTGGSVSTLTIQRTQQEDSAVYLCASSLLSHPRTGNYGYTFGSGTRLTVV.

The chain carries TRBV9 and TRBJ2-1; the match to TRBD2 covers 12 bases. The CDR3 covers 18 residues. Germline trimming cut 0 bases from V and 0 bases from J; bases unmatched to any gene: 4. Germline-derived CDR1 and CDR2 are SGDLS and YYNGEE. CDR3: CASSVVSSGGASYNEQFF. In DNA, the CDR3 is TGTGCCAGCAGCGTAGTATCTAGCGGGGGGGCCTCCTACAATGAGCAGTTCTTC.

V gene TRBV14 combines with J gene TRBJ2-2; tentatively, D is TRBD2 (6 bases). The CDR3 sequence is 18 residues long. CDR1 SGHDN and CDR2 FVKESK come from the germline V gene. The V end was cut by 4 bases, the J end by 1 base, with 19 bases between. The CDR3 reads CASSPEGKGLRNTGELFF. The CDR3 DNA reads TGTGCCAGCAGCCCGGAGGGGAAGGGTCTAAGGAACACCGGGGAGCTGTTTTTT.

The chain employs TRBV6-1 and TRBJ1-1, with D possibly being TRBD1 (6 bases). The ends were cut back, 2 bases at V and 0 bases at J, with 13 bases in the middle. In germline, CDR1 is MNHNS, CDR2 SASEGT. The CDR3 loop spans 16 amino acids. The CDR3, as DNA: TGTGCCAGCAGTGAACAGGGGCCCGCTCTGAACACTGAAGCTTTCTTT. Encoded protein: CASSEQGPALNTEAFF.

The V gene is TRBV15, the J gene TRBJ2-3, with 7 bases matching TRBD2. The CDR3 loop spans 19 amino acids. Germline V CDR1 and CDR2: LNHNV, YYDKDF (reference sequence). The J segment lost 6 bases and the V segment lost 0 bases, leaving 18 bases of the junction unmatched. The CDR3, as DNA: TGTGCCACCAGCAGAGAAGAAAGTTGGGAGCGGGGTTTCGTCGATACGCAGTATTTT. Its translation: CATSREESWERGFVDTQYF.

CDR3 DNA sequence: TGCGCCAGCAGCCAAGGACTAGCGGGGATCGATGAGCAGTTCTTC. Translating it yields CASSQGLAGIDEQFF. V and J are TRBV4-1 and TRBJ2-1, with 11 bases that match TRBD2. With 1 base clipped from V and 8 bases from J, the junction kept 4 bases outside the gene matches. Germline CDR1 and CDR2: MGHRA and YSYEKL. The CDR3 length is 15 residues.

For the CDR3, the DNA is TGCGCCAGCAGCCAAGCCGACAGGGGCACTGAAGCTTTCTTT. This gives the protein CASSQADRGTEAFF. This rearrangement joins TRBV4-3 to TRBJ1-1; 8 bases align to TRBD1. Germline loops: CDR1 LGHNA, CDR2 YSLEER. The V and J ends lost 1 base and 4 bases, in that order; junction bases with no gene match: 2. CDR3 length: 14 residues.